The 8 T cell receptor beta chains in this list originate from one sample, sequenced in a study of T cells after yellow fever vaccination. TCRdb analysed the 5' RACE reads with MiXCR anew, one entry per CDR3 protein. Among a few hundred thousand distinct CDR3 sequences listed, around 17% were seen once. This material consisted of PBMCs, taken 5 days after the first yellow fever vaccination. These receptors came from a man younger than 35 who received the YFV17D yellow fever vaccine.

The rearrangement joins TRBV20-1 to TRBJ2-7; 8 bases map to TRBD2. Germline CDR1 DFQATT, CDR2 SNEGSKA (reference sequence). CDR3 size: 17 residues. The ends lost 3 bases at V and 4 bases at J; junction bases unmatched: 17. CDR3 nucleotides: TGCAGTGCTAGGGGGGGGGCCAGGACTAGCCCTACATACGAGCAGTACTTC. Residues: CSARGGARTSPTYEQYF.

This clonotype was observed a few times. The chain recombines TRBV4-1 with TRBJ1-1; D ambiguous. The V gene lost 7 bases and the J gene lost 1 base, with 4 bases spanning the gap. The CDR3 consists of 11 residues. Germline V gene lookup returns CDR1 MGHRA and CDR2 YSYEKL. The CDR3 is CASMTNTEAFF. In DNA form, the CDR3 reads TGCGCCAGCATGACGAACACTGAAGCTTTCTTT.

The chain joins TRBV9 to TRBJ2-2; D might be TRBD1 (6 bases). Per germline, CDR1 SGDLS and CDR2 YYNGEE. Trimming took 2 bases from V and 2 from J, leaving 13 bases between them. CDR3 length: 16 residues. CDR3 in DNA: TGTGCCAGCAGCGTGGCTGACAGGAGAAACACCGGGGAGCTGTTTTTT. It translates to CASSVADRRNTGELFF.

The V and J genes are TRBV6-1 and TRBJ1-5; unclear D gene. The germline CDR1 and CDR2 sequences are MNHNS and SASEGT. V lost 1 base, J lost 4 bases, and 5 bases lay in between. The CDR3 extends over 13 amino acids. CDR3 residues: CASSEVENQPQHF. As DNA, the CDR3 is TGTGCCAGCAGTGAAGTGGAAAATCAGCCCCAGCATTTT.

The table lists this clonotype with many counts. The chain employs TRBV5-1 and TRBJ1-4; TRBD1 aligns across 8 bases. The CDR3 has 14 amino acids. Trimming at V came to 0 bases and at J to 7 bases, leaving 2 bases not matched to a gene. Germline CDR1 reads SGHRS; CDR2 reads YFSETQ. CDR3 loop: CASSLGQGSEKLFF. CDR3 nucleotide sequence: TGCGCCAGCAGCTTGGGACAGGGGAGTGAAAAACTGTTTTTT.

The table lists this clonotype with a few counts. The CDR3 nucleotides are TGTGCCAGCAGTTCGGCTGGGACAGGGGTGGTTGAGCAGTTCTTC. This encodes CASSSAGTGVVEQFF. This rearrangement joins TRBV6-5 to TRBJ2-1, with 10 bases fitting TRBD1. J was trimmed by 9 bases and V by 4 bases; bases with no gene match: 9. The CDR3 has 15 residues. Germline loops: CDR1 MNHEY, CDR2 SVGAGI.

This clonotype has just a few counts. The gene calls are TRBV29-1 and TRBJ2-1; D remains unclear. CDR1 is SQVTM, CDR2 ANQGSEA, per germline. Between the trimmed V and J ends, which lost 7 bases and 6 bases, there was a span of 10 bases. This CDR3 is built from 11 residues. CDR3: CSADVGNEQFF. The CDR3 DNA is TGCAGCGCTGATGTGGGCAATGAGCAGTTCTTC.

J is TRBJ2-1 and V is TRBV11-3; TRBD2 aligns across 8 bases. V was pared by 5 bases and J by 9 bases, with 6 bases of the junction left unmatched. Germline CDR1 and CDR2: SGHNT and YENEEA. This CDR3 is built from 13 residues. CDR3 sequence (DNA): TGTGCCAGCAGCGACCGGGGGGGCCGTGAGCAGTTCTTC. This translates into CASSDRGGREQFF. The full variable domain, rest sourced from reference TRBV11-3 and TRBJ2-1, is EAGVVQSPRYKIIEKKQPVAFWCNPISGHNTLYWYLQNLGQGPELLIRYENEEAVDDSQLPKDRFSAERLKGVDSTLKIQPAELGDSAVYLCASSDRGGREQFFGPGTRLTVL.